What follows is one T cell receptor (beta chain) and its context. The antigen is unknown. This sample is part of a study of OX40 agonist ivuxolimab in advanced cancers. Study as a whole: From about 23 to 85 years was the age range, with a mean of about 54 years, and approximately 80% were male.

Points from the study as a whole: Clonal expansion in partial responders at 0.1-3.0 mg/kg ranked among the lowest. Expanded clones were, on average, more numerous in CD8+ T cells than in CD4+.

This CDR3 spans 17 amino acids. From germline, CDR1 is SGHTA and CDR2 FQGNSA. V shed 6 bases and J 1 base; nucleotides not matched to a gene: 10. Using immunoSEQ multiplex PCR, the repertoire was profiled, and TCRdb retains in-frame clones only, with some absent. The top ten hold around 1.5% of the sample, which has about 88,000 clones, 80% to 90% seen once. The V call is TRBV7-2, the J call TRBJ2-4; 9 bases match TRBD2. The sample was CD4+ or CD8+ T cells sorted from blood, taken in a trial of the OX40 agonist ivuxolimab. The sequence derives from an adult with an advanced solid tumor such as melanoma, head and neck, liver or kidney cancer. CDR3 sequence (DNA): TGTGCCAGCAGTTATAAGAGCGGGAGGACGGCCAAAAACATTCAGTACTTC. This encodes CASSYKSGRTAKNIQYF.